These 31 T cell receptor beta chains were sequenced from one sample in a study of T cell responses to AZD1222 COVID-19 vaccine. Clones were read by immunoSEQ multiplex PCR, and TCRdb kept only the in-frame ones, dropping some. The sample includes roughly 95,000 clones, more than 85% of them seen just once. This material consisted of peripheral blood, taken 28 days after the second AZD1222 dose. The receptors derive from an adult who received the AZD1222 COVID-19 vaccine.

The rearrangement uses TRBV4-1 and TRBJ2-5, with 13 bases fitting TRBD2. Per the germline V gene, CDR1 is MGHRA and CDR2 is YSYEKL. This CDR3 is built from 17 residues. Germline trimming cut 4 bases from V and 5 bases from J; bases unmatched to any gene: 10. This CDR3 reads CASSLGLAGASRETQYF. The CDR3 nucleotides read TGCGCCAGCAGCCTAGGACTAGCGGGGGCGTCCAGGGAGACCCAGTACTTC.

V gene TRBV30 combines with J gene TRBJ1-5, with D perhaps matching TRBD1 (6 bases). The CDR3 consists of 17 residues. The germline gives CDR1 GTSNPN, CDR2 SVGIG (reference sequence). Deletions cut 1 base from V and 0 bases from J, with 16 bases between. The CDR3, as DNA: TGTGCCTGGAGTGGTGCGGCAGGGGCCCTTAGCAATCAGCCCCAGCATTTT. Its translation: CAWSGAAGALSNQPQHF.

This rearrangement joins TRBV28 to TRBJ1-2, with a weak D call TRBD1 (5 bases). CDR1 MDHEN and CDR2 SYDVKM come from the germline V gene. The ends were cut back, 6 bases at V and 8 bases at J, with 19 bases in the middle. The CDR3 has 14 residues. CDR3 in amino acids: CASSPTPGPGGYTF. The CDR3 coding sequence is TGTGCCAGCAGCCCCACCCCAGGGCCGGGCGGCTACACCTTC.

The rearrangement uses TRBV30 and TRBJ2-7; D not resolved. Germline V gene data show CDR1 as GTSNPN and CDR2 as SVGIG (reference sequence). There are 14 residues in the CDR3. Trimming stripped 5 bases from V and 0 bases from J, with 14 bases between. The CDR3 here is CAWGESRSSYEQYF. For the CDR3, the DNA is TGTGCCTGGGGAGAAAGCAGGAGCTCCTACGAGCAGTACTTC. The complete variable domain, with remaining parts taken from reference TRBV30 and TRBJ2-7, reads SQTIHQWPATLVQPVGSPLSLECTVEGTSNPNLYWYRQAAGRGLQLLFYSVGIGQISSEVPQNLSASRPQDRQFILSSKKLLLSDSGFYLCAWGESRSSYEQYFGPGTRLTVT.

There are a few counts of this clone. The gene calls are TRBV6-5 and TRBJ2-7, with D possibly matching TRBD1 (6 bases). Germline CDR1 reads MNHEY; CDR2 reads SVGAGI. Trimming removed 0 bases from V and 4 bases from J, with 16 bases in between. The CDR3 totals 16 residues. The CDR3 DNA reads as TGTGCCAGCAGTTACTCGTCCCCAGGGGCGACATACGAGCAGTACTTC. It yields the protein CASSYSSPGATYEQYF.

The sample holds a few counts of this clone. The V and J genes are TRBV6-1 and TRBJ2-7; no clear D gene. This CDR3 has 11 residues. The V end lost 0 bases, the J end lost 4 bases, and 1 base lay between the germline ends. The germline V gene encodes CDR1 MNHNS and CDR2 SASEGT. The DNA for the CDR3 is TGTGCCAGCAGTGAAGCGTACGAGCAGTACTTC. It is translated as CASSEAYEQYF.

The CDR3 DNA follows: TGTGCCAGCAGTTTGGGCAGCCGCTCCTACGAGCAGTACTTC. It specifies CASSLGSRSYEQYF. The V call is TRBV6-6, the J call TRBJ2-7, with D uncertain. V shed 4 bases and J shed 0 bases, with 10 bases lying between them. CDR3 size: 14 residues. In germline, CDR1 is MNHNY, CDR2 SVGAGI (reference sequence).

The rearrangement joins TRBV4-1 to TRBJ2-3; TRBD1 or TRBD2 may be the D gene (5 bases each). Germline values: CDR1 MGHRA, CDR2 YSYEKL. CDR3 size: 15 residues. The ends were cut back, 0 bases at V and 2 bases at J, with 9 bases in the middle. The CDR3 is CASSQEGVVTDTQYF. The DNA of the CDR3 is TGCGCCAGCAGCCAAGAGGGGGTAGTCACAGATACGCAGTATTTT.

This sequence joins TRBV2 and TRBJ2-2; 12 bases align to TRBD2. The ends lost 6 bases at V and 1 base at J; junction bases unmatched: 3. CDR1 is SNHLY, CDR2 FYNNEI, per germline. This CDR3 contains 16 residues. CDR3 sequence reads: CASSGLAGLNTGELFF. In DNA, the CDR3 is TGTGCCAGCAGCGGACTAGCGGGGCTGAACACCGGGGAGCTGTTTTTT.

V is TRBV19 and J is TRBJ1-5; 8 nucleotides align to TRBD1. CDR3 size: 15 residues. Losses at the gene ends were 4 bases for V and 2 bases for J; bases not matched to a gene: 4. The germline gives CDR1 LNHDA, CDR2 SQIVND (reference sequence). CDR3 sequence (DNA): TGTGCCAGTAGTAGCGGACAGGGTGGCAATCAGCCCCAGCATTTT. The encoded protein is CASSSGQGGNQPQHF.

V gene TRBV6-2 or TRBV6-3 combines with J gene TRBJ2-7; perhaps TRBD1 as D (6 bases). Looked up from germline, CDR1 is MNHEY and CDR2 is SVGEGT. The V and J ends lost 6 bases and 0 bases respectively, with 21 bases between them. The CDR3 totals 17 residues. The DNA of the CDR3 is TGTGCCAGCAGCCCAACACAGGACAGTTACTTCTCCTACGAGCAGTACTTC. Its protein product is CASSPTQDSYFSYEQYF.

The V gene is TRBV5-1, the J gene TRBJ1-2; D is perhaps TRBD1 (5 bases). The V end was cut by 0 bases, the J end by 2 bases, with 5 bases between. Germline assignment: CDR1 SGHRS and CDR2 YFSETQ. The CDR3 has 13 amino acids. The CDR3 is CASSLGGNYGYTF. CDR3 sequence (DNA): TGCGCCAGCAGCTTGGGGGGGAACTATGGCTACACCTTC.

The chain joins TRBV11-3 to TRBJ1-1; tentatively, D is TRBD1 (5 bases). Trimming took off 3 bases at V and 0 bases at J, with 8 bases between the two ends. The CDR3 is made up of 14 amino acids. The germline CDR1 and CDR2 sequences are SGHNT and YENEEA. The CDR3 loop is CASSFGGMNTEAFF. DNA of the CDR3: TGTGCCAGCAGCTTCGGGGGGATGAACACTGAAGCTTTCTTT.

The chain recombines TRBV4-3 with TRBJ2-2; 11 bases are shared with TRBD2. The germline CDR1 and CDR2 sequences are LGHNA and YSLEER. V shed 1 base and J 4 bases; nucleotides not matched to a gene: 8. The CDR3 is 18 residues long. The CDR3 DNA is TGCGCCAGCAGCCAAGCGTTTAGCGGGGGGGACCCCACCGGGGAGCTGTTTTTT. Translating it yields CASSQAFSGGDPTGELFF.

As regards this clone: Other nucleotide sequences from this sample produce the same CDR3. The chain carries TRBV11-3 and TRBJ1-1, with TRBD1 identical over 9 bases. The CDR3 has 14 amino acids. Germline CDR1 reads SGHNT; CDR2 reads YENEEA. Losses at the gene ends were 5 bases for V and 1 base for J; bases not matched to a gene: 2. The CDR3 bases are TGTGCCAGCAGCCCGGGACAGGGGAACACTGAAGCTTTCTTT. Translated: CASSPGQGNTEAFF.

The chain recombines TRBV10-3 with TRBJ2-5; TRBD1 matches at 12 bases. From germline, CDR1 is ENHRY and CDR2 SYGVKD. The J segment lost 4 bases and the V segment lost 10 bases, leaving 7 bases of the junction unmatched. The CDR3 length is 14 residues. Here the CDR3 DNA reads TGTGCCACCGGGCCGGGACAGGGGGCAGAGACCCAGTACTTC. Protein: CATGPGQGAETQYF.

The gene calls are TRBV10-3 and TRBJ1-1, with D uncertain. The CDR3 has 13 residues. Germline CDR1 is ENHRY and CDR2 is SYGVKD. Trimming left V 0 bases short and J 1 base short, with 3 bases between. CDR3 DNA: TGTGCCATCAGTGAGTCGGGGAACACTGAAGCTTTCTTT. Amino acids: CAISESGNTEAFF.

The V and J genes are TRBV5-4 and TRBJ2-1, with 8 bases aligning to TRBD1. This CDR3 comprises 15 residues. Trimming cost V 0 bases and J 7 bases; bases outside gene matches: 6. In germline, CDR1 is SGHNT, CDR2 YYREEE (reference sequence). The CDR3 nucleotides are TGTGCCAGCAGCTTGGTGCAGGGGGCAGGAAATGAGCAGTTCTTC. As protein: CASSLVQGAGNEQFF.

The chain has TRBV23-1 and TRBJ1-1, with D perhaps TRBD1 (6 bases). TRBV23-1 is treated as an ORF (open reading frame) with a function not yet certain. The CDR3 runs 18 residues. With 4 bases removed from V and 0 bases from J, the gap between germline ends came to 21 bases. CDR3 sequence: CASSPLTRGEQMNTEAFF. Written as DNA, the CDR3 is TGCGCCAGCAGTCCTCTGACTAGGGGGGAACAAATGAACACTGAAGCTTTCTTT.

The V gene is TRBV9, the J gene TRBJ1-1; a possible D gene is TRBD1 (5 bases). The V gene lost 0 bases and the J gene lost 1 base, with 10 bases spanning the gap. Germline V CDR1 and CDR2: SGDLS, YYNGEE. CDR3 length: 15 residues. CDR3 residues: CASSVGEGWNTEAFF. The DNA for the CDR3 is TGTGCCAGCAGCGTAGGGGAGGGGTGGAACACTGAAGCTTTCTTT.

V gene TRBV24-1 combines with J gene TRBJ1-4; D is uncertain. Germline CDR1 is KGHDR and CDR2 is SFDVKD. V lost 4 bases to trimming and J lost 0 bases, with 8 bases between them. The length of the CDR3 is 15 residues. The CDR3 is CATSEGSATNEKLFF. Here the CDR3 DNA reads TGTGCCACCAGTGAGGGGTCTGCAACTAATGAAAAACTGTTTTTT.

CDR3 in amino acids: CASSLQMNTEAFF. CDR3 DNA: TGTGCCAGCAGCTTACAGATGAACACTGAAGCTTTCTTT. The chain links TRBV7-3 to TRBJ1-1; D is undetermined. CDR1 is SGHTA and CDR2 is FQGTGA in the germline V gene. V was pared by 2 bases and J by 0 bases, with 4 bases between. CDR3 size: 13 residues.

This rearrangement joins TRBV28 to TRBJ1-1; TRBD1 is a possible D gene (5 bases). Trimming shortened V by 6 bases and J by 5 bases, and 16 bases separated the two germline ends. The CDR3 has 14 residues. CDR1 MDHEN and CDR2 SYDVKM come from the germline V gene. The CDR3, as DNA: TGTGCCAGCAGGGGTGGGAGGGGTCGTACTGAAGCTTTCTTT. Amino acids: CASRGGRGRTEAFF. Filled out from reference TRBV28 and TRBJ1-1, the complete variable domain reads DVKVTQSSRYLVKRTGEKVFLECVQDMDHENMFWYRQDPGLGLRLIYFSYDVKMKEKGDIPEGYSVSREKKERFSLILESASTNQTSMYLCASRGGRGRTEAFFGQGTRLTVV.

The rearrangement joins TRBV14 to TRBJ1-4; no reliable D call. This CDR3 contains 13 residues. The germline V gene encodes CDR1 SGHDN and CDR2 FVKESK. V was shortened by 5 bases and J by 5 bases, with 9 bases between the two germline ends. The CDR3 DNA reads TGTGCCAGCAGCTTACGACTGAATGAAAAACTGTTTTTT. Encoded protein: CASSLRLNEKLFF.

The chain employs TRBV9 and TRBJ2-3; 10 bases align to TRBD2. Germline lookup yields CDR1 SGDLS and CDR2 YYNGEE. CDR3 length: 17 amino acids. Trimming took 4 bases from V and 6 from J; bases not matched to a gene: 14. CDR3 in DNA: TGTGCCAGCAGCTCCACTAGCGGGGCGGTCCCTAGGGATACGCAGTATTTT. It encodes CASSSTSGAVPRDTQYF.

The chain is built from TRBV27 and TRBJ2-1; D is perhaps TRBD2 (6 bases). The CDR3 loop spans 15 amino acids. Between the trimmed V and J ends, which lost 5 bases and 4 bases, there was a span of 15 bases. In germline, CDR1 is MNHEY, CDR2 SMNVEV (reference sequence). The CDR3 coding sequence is TGTGCCAGCAGTCCACACCGGGACTCGTACAATGAGCAGTTCTTC. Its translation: CASSPHRDSYNEQFF.

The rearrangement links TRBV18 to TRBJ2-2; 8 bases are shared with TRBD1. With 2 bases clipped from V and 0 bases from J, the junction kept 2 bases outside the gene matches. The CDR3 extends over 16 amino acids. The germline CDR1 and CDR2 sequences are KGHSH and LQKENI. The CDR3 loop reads CASSPRQGTNTGELFF. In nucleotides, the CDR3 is TGTGCCAGCTCACCAAGACAGGGGACGAACACCGGGGAGCTGTTTTTT.

In DNA, the CDR3 is TGTGCCAGCAGCCCGGGACTTCTCACCTACGAGCAGTACTTC. Translation: CASSPGLLTYEQYF. The genes are TRBV11-3 and TRBJ2-7, with a tentative D call TRBD2 (6 bases). V lost 5 bases and J 2 bases, leaving 13 bases between the germline ends. The germline V gene encodes CDR1 SGHNT and CDR2 YENEEA. The CDR3 totals 14 residues.

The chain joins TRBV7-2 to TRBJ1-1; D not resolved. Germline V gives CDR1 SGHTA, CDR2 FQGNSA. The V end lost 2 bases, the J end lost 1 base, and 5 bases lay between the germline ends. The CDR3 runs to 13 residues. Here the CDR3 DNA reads TGTGCCAGCAGCTTAAACGGGAACACTGAAGCTTTCTTT. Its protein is CASSLNGNTEAFF.

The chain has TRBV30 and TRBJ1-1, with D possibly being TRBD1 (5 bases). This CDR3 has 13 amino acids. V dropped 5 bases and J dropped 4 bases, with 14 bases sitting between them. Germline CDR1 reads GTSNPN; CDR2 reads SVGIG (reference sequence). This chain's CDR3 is CAWDRGRGTEAFF. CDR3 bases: TGTGCCTGGGACCGGGGGAGGGGCACTGAAGCTTTCTTT.

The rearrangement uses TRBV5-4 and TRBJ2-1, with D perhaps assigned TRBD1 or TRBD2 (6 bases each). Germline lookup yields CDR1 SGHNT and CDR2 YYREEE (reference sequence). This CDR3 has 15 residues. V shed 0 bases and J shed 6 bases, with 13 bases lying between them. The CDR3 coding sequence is TGTGCCAGCAGCTTGGTCCGGGGGCCGTCCAATGAGCAGTTCTTC. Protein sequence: CASSLVRGPSNEQFF. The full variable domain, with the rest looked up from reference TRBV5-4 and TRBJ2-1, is ETGVTQSPTHLIKTRGQQVTLRCSSQSGHNTVSWYQQALGQGPQFIFQYYREEENGRGNFPPRFSGLQFPNYSSELNVNALELDDSALYLCASSLVRGPSNEQFFGPGTRLTVL.